Following are 24 T cell receptor beta chains from one sample sequenced in a study of response to subunit inactivated influenza vaccine. TCRdb reanalysed the RT-PCR reads using MiXCR and keeps one entry per CDR3 protein. The sample carries more than 200,000 distinct CDR3 sequences, 12% recorded once. The sample in question was non-naive T cells sorted from PBMCs, obtained roughly 15 days before vaccination. These TCRs come from a man in his fifties or sixties who received an inactivated influenza vaccine.

The chain uses TRBV20-1 and TRBJ2-2, with no clear D. Germline V gene data show CDR1 as DFQATT and CDR2 as SNEGSKA (reference sequence). The CDR3 extends over 13 amino acids. Trimming took off 2 bases at V and 1 base at J, with 5 bases between the two ends. CDR3 DNA sequence: TGCAGTGCTAGAAATGGGAACACCGGGGAGCTGTTTTTT. It encodes CSARNGNTGELFF.

The V call is TRBV6-1, the J call TRBJ1-2, with D perhaps matching TRBD1 (5 bases). V was cut by 7 bases and J by 4 bases, with 16 bases left in between. CDR1 is MNHNS and CDR2 is SASEGT in the germline V gene. The CDR3 length is 14 residues. DNA for the CDR3: TGTGCCAGCACTCCGGGGGTCTCGGGCTATGGCTACACCTTC. Its protein is CASTPGVSGYGYTF.

The chain employs TRBV18 and TRBJ2-3; unclear D gene. Trimming stripped 3 bases from V and 4 bases from J, with 14 bases between. The germline gives CDR1 KGHSH, CDR2 LQKENI. This CDR3 spans 15 amino acids. The CDR3: CASSPLFAGSDTQYF. CDR3 DNA: TGTGCCAGCTCACCCCTCTTCGCCGGCTCAGATACGCAGTATTTT.

As regards this clonotype: A much larger clone differs by one base, so this may be a read error. The V gene is TRBV4-1, the J gene TRBJ2-1, with D unresolved. The germline gives CDR1 MGHRA, CDR2 YSYEKL. The CDR3 loop spans 16 amino acids. V lost 1 base and J 0 bases, leaving 10 bases between the germline ends. The CDR3 loop is CASSQGSWVSYNEQFF. Here the CDR3 DNA reads TGCGCCAGCAGCCAAGGTAGCTGGGTCTCCTACAATGAGCAGTTCTTC.

This chain joins TRBV7-2 and TRBJ2-1, with TRBD1 identical over 10 bases. J gave up 4 bases and V 3 bases, and 3 bases lay outside the gene matches. The germline CDR1 and CDR2 sequences are SGHTA and FQGNSA. The CDR3 covers 15 residues. The CDR3 bases are TGTGCCAGCAGCTTGGACAGGGGGAAATACAATGAGCAGTTCTTC. It is translated as CASSLDRGKYNEQFF. The full variable domain, completed using reference TRBV7-2 and TRBJ2-1, is GAGVSQSPSNKVTEKGKDVELRCDPISGHTALYWYRQSLGQGLEFLIYFQGNSAPDKSGLPSDRFSAERTGGSVSTLTIQRTQQEDSAVYLCASSLDRGKYNEQFFGPGTRLTVL.

Notes on this clonotype: One end of the junction varies from germline; a read error may be responsible. The chain combines TRBV7-9 with TRBJ2-7; D is unresolved. The CDR3 has 13 amino acids. Germline CDR1 reads SEHNR; CDR2 reads FQNEAQ (reference sequence). CDR3 residues: CASSTIHSDEQYF. In DNA form, the CDR3 reads TGTGCCAGCAGCACTATCCACTCCGACGAGCAGTACTTC.

This sequence joins TRBV20-1 and TRBJ1-5, with D possibly being TRBD1 (6 bases). Deletions cut 3 bases from V and 4 bases from J, with 13 bases between. CDR1 and CDR2 (germline): DFQATT, SNEGSKA (reference sequence). The CDR3 sequence is 14 residues long. The CDR3 region has the DNA TGCAGTGCTAGGGGGGGCCCTCTAAATCAGCCCCAGCATTTT. This gives the protein CSARGGPLNQPQHF.

This clonotype was detected only a few times. The chain has TRBV29-1 and TRBJ2-6; maybe TRBD2 (6 bases). Germline CDR1 and CDR2: SQVTM and ANQGSEA. The CDR3 contains 15 residues. The germline V and J ends were trimmed by 5 bases and 3 bases, with 14 bases remaining between them. CDR3 in amino acids: CSVSGGRYGANVLTF. In DNA, the CDR3 is TGCAGCGTTTCCGGAGGGCGCTATGGGGCCAACGTCCTGACTTTC.

This clonotype has a count of ten or more. This rearrangement joins TRBV20-1 to TRBJ2-5; TRBD2 agrees at 9 bases. V shed 0 bases, J shed 1 base, and the junction held 9 bases outside the gene matches. The germline gives CDR1 DFQATT, CDR2 SNEGSKA (reference sequence). The CDR3 runs 17 residues. In nucleotides, the CDR3 is TGCAGTGCTAGAGATCTTAGGAGCGGGGGGTCCCAAGAGACCCAGTACTTC. It codes for CSARDLRSGGSQETQYF.

This clonotype was counted between two and nine times. The gene calls are TRBV27 and TRBJ2-2, with no clear D. V lost 2 bases to trimming and J lost 6 bases, with 10 bases between them. CDR3 size: 14 residues. Germline lookup yields CDR1 MNHEY and CDR2 SMNVEV (reference sequence). The CDR3 region has the DNA TGTGCCAGCAGTTTAAAGACGCCCCCCGGGGAGCTGTTTTTT. It specifies CASSLKTPPGELFF.

This clonotype was picked up many times. The chain uses TRBV29-1 and TRBJ2-5; a possible D gene is TRBD1 (5 bases). The CDR3 consists of 14 residues. Germline CDR1 reads SQVTM; CDR2 reads ANQGSEA. V lost 4 bases, J lost 1 base, and 13 bases lay in between. The CDR3 bases are TGCAGCGTTGGGGGCGGCAGAGTCCAAGAGACCCAGTACTTC. As protein: CSVGGGRVQETQYF.

This clonotype was seen at least ten times. The chain has TRBV5-1 and TRBJ2-5; D is perhaps TRBD2 (6 bases). This CDR3 is 13 amino acids long. Germline V lookup: CDR1 SGHRS, CDR2 YFSETQ. V was shortened by 2 bases and J by 3 bases, with 8 bases between the two germline ends. The CDR3 region has the DNA TGCGCCAGCAGCTTCCCGGGGGAAGAGACCCAGTACTTC. Protein product: CASSFPGEETQYF.

This clonotype was seen a handful of times. The chain has TRBV5-1 and TRBJ2-3, with a tentative D call TRBD1 (6 bases). V gave up 6 bases and J gave up 6 bases, with 17 bases separating them. Per germline, CDR1 SGHRS and CDR2 YFSETQ. This CDR3 contains 14 residues. The CDR3 DNA follows: TGCGCCAGCAAGTGGGCAGGGGCCGGCGATACGCAGTATTTT. Its translation is CASKWAGAGDTQYF.

The sample holds a few counts of this clonotype. The chain recombines TRBV4-2 with TRBJ2-5; D is unclear. The V and J ends lost 0 bases and 7 bases respectively, with 9 bases between them. Germline CDR1 is LGHNA and CDR2 is YNFKEQ. The CDR3 is 13 amino acids. The CDR3 protein is CASSQDVGGTQYF. The CDR3 DNA sequence: TGTGCCAGCAGCCAAGATGTAGGCGGGACCCAGTACTTC.

This clonotype was counted many times. This sequence joins TRBV12-3 or TRBV12-4 and TRBJ2-2, with 13 bases identical to TRBD2. V dropped 6 bases and J dropped 2; count of bases not matched to a gene: 9. CDR3 size: 18 residues. CDR3 loop: CASRELAGGAFNTGELFF. The CDR3, as DNA: TGTGCCAGCAGGGAACTAGCGGGGGGGGCTTTTAACACCGGGGAGCTGTTTTTT.

This clonotype was counted a few times. The chain is built from TRBV11-3 and TRBJ2-2; 7 bases fit TRBD1. V was pared by 2 bases and J by 6 bases, with 3 bases of the junction left unmatched. The CDR3 sequence is 14 residues long. Germline CDR1 is SGHNT and CDR2 is YENEEA. The DNA of the CDR3 is TGTGCCAGCAGCTTACGACAGGGTGCCGGGGAGCTGTTTTTT. This sequence encodes CASSLRQGAGELFF.

In its sample, this clonotype was seen a few times. V usage is TRBV5-1 and J usage is TRBJ2-5; TRBD2 matches 8 bases. This CDR3 comprises 14 residues. V was pared by 1 base and J by 4 bases, with 3 bases of the junction left unmatched. Germline V gene data show CDR1 as SGHRS and CDR2 as YFSETQ. CDR3 nucleotides: TGCGCCAGCAGCTTGCGCCTAGCGGGAGAGACCCAGTACTTC. Protein sequence: CASSLRLAGETQYF.

The chain recombines TRBV5-1 with TRBJ2-1; 10 bases are a match to TRBD1. Trimming at V came to 3 bases and at J to 5 bases, leaving 5 bases not matched to a gene. Germline V lookup: CDR1 SGHRS, CDR2 YFSETQ. This CDR3 is 15 amino acids long. The CDR3 is CASSWGDRGHNEQFF. CDR3 DNA: TGCGCCAGCAGCTGGGGGGACAGGGGCCACAATGAGCAGTTCTTC. The variable domain in full, completed from reference TRBV5-1 and TRBJ2-1, reads KAGVTQTPRYLIKTRGQQVTLSCSPISGHRSVSWYQQTPGQGLQFLFEYFSETQRNKGNFPGRFSGRQFSNSRSEMNVSTLELGDSALYLCASSWGDRGHNEQFFGPGTRLTVL.

J is TRBJ2-2 and V is TRBV18; 12 bases fit TRBD2. The V and J ends lost 8 bases and 6 bases, in that order; junction bases with no gene match: 7. CDR1 is KGHSH and CDR2 is LQKENI in the germline V gene. The CDR3 covers 15 residues. Here the CDR3 reads CASMTSGSSAGELFF. CDR3 nucleotide sequence: TGTGCCAGCATGACTAGCGGGAGTTCGGCCGGGGAGCTGTTTTTT.

The V gene is TRBV5-6, the J gene TRBJ2-7, with 11 bases identical to TRBD2. Germline lookup yields CDR1 SGHDT and CDR2 YYEEEE. The V and J ends lost 1 base and 3 bases, in that order; junction bases with no gene match: 9. The CDR3 extends over 17 amino acids. CDR3 in amino acids: CASSLRLAGGRGYEQYF. The CDR3 DNA reads as TGTGCCAGCAGCTTGCGGCTAGCGGGGGGCCGGGGCTACGAGCAGTACTTC.

There are many counts of this clonotype. The V call is TRBV7-9, the J call TRBJ2-7, with a weak D call TRBD1 (5 bases). The CDR3 covers 15 residues. Germline V gene sequence: CDR1 SEHNR, CDR2 FQNEAQ (reference sequence). V was pared by 4 bases and J by 0 bases, with 13 bases between. The DNA for the CDR3 is TGTGCCAGCAGCTGGCCAGGGCAGGGCTCCTACGAGCAGTACTTC. Translating gives CASSWPGQGSYEQYF.

This clonotype has more than one count but fewer than ten. V and J are TRBV20-1 and TRBJ2-7; weak D call: TRBD1 (5 bases). The CDR3 consists of 12 residues. Germline-derived CDR1 and CDR2 are DFQATT and SNEGSKA (reference sequence). V was cut by 4 bases and J by 6 bases, with 13 bases left in between. Here the CDR3 DNA reads TGCAGTGCTATGCGACAGTCGGTCGAGCAGTACTTC. It yields the protein CSAMRQSVEQYF.

This chain links TRBV6-5 with TRBJ1-2; D unresolved. Trimming stripped 6 bases from V and 3 bases from J, with 8 bases between. CDR3 length: 12 amino acids. Per germline, CDR1 MNHEY and CDR2 SVGAGI. CDR3 region: CASSEPDYGYTF. The CDR3 coding sequence is TGTGCCAGCAGCGAACCGGACTATGGCTACACCTTC.

In this sample, this clonotype turned up many times. This chain uses TRBV29-1 with TRBJ2-1; TRBD2 agrees at 12 bases. This CDR3 has 14 residues. Germline CDR1 SQVTM, CDR2 ANQGSEA. The V gene end was trimmed by 3 bases and the J gene end by 5 bases; junction bases not matched to a gene: 2. DNA of the CDR3: TGCAGCGTTGATCTAGCGGGAGGGAACAATGAGCAGTTCTTC. This encodes CSVDLAGGNNEQFF.